The rows below give T cell receptor beta chains drawn from one sample of a study of neurological immune-mediated disorders. TCRdb independently ran MiXCR on the 5' RACE reads; one entry per CDR3 protein. Of 35,000 or so distinct CDR3 sequences listed, approximately 14% are singletons. Material for sequencing was PBMCs. The receptors were sampled from a woman aged 45-59 years with HTLV-1-associated myelopathy (HAM/TSP). Both conserved end residues are part of each CDR3. D genes are given only for firm matches. Expanded clones are given a class, and other clones once, few, many or no size at all.

>TRBV18|TRBJ1-2|TRBD1|many
CASSATGQTYYGYTF
TGTGCCAGCTCAGCGACGGGACAGACTTACTATGGCTACACCTTC
>TRBV5-1|TRBJ1-4|TRBD1|many
CASSLTGTGGNEKLFF
TGCGCCAGCAGCTTGACGGGGACAGGGGGGAATGAAAAACTGTTTTTT
>TRBV28|TRBJ1-2|NA|many
CASSFGWEGDGYTF
TGTGCCAGCAGTTTCGGGTGGGAAGGTGATGGCTACACCTTC
>TRBV12-3/TRBV12-4|TRBJ1-6|NA|many
CASSLRGASYNSPLHF
TGTGCCAGCAGTTTAAGGGGGGCCTCCTATAATTCACCCCTCCACTTT
>TRBV6-1|TRBJ2-5|NA|many
CASSESVETQYF
TGTGCCAGCAGTGAATCGGTTGAGACCCAGTACTTC
>TRBV5-1|TRBJ1-4|TRBD1|many
CASSLWDRYEKLFF
TGCGCCAGCAGCTTATGGGACAGATATGAAAAACTGTTTTTT
>TRBV11-2|TRBJ2-7|NA|many
CASSLGVTPSYEQYF
TGTGCCAGCAGCTTAGGAGTGACCCCTTCCTACGAGCAGTACTTC
>TRBV4-3|TRBJ2-5|NA|many
CASSQGLTRRGTQYF
TGCGCCAGCAGCCAAGGGCTGACTAGGAGGGGGACCCAGTACTTC
>TRBV7-3|TRBJ1-1|NA|many
CASSLTAPKEPFF
TGTGCCAGCAGCTTAACGGCGCCCAAGGAACCTTTCTTT
>TRBV5-1|TRBJ2-2|NA|many
CASSVKGENTGELFF
TGCGCCAGCAGCGTAAAGGGCGAGAACACCGGGGAGCTGTTTTTT
>TRBV6-2/TRBV6-3|TRBJ1-6|NA|many
CASSYMDRNSRPLHF
TGTGCCAGCAGTTATATGGACAGAAATTCAAGACCCCTCCACTTT
>TRBV12-3/TRBV12-4|TRBJ2-5|TRBD2|NA
CASSSGGGAEETQYF
TGTGCCAGCAGCTCAGGCGGGGGGGCAGAAGAGACCCAGTACTTC
>TRBV10-3|TRBJ1-2|TRBD1|many
CAISNTKGADGYTF
TGTGCCATCAGTAATACCAAGGGGGCAGATGGCTACACCTTC
>TRBV20-1|TRBJ2-7|NA|many
CSARALYEQYF
TGCAGTGCTAGAGCGCTATACGAGCAGTACTTC
>TRBV9|TRBJ2-1|TRBD1|many
CASSSPSFDRVRNEQFF
TGTGCCAGCAGCTCTCCCTCCTTCGACAGGGTAAGAAATGAGCAGTTCTTC
>TRBV3-1|TRBJ2-2|NA|many
CASSRRDSNTGELFF
TGTGCCAGCAGCCGCCGGGACTCCAACACCGGGGAGCTGTTTTTT
>TRBV5-4|TRBJ2-5|TRBD2|many
CASSFSGVETQYF
TGTGCCAGCAGCTTCAGCGGGGTTGAGACCCAGTACTTC
>TRBV27|TRBJ2-3|NA|NA
CASSLWGGEFTNTQYF
TGTGCCAGCAGTTTATGGGGCGGGGAGTTCACAAATACGCAGTATTTT
>TRBV5-1|TRBJ2-3|NA|many
CASSFTGHADTQYF
TGCGCCAGCAGCTTTACAGGGCATGCAGATACGCAGTATTTT
>TRBV20-1|TRBJ1-5|NA|many
CSAREDRDNQPQHF
TGCAGTGCTAGAGAGGATCGGGACAATCAGCCCCAGCATTTT
>TRBV5-6|TRBJ2-5|NA|many
CASSFTEETQYF
TGTGCCAGCAGCTTCACCGAAGAGACCCAGTACTTC
>TRBV5-4|TRBJ2-3|NA|few
CASSSDLTATDTQYF
TGTGCCAGCAGCTCCGACCTGACAGCCACAGATACGCAGTATTTT
>TRBV6-2/TRBV6-3|TRBJ2-7|NA|many
CASSLAVPYEQYF
TGTGCCAGCAGTTTGGCGGTCCCTTACGAGCAGTACTTC